The rows below give T cell receptor beta chains drawn from one sample of a study of long-term antiretroviral therapy in people with HIV. Sequencing used immunoSEQ multiplex PCR; TCRdb keeps in-frame clones, though not all of them. This table has about 24,000 clones, roughly 80% appearing once. The source material was unsorted PBMCs, sampled 4.4 years after starting antiretroviral therapy. These receptor sequences come from a man aged 25 to 45 with HIV. Both conserved end residues are part of each CDR3. The order of the fields is V gene, D gene, J gene, clone size, CDR3 protein, CDR3 DNA. A D gene is named only where the DNA matches it firmly. A row's size may be missing; if present it is once, few, many or a size class.

v_call: TRBV4-1
d_call: NA
j_call: TRBJ1-1
clone_size: NA
cdr3_aa: CASSQDEGRSTEAFF
cdr3_nt: TGCGCCAGCAGCCAAGATGAAGGGCGTTCCACTGAAGCTTTCTTT

v_call: TRBV28
d_call: NA
j_call: TRBJ2-7
clone_size: few
cdr3_aa: CASSFFPRGAYYEQYF
cdr3_nt: TGTGCCAGCAGTTTCTTCCCCCGGGGGGCCTACTACGAGCAGTACTTC

v_call: TRBV2
d_call: NA
j_call: TRBJ1-5
clone_size: NA
cdr3_aa: CASSERAANSNQPQHF
cdr3_nt: TGTGCCAGCAGTGAAAGGGCCGCAAATAGCAATCAGCCCCAGCATTTT

v_call: TRBV9
d_call: TRBD1
j_call: TRBJ1-4
clone_size: NA
cdr3_aa: CASSGRDRLNEKLFF
cdr3_nt: TGTGCCAGCAGCGGGAGGGACAGGTTGAATGAAAAACTGTTTTTT

v_call: TRBV27
d_call: NA
j_call: TRBJ2-7
clone_size: NA
cdr3_aa: CASSLRSTYEQYF
cdr3_nt: TGTGCCAGCAGTTTACGTTCAACCTACGAGCAGTACTTC

v_call: TRBV18
d_call: NA
j_call: TRBJ2-7
clone_size: NA
cdr3_aa: CASSPPARQTFPLPSYEQYF
cdr3_nt: TGTGCCAGCTCACCACCAGCGAGACAGACTTTTCCCTTACCCTCCTACGAGCAGTACTTC

v_call: TRBV25-1
d_call: NA
j_call: TRBJ1-2
clone_size: NA
cdr3_aa: CASSEDSFAGYTF
cdr3_nt: TGTGCCAGCAGTGAGGACAGCTTTGCTGGCTACACCTTC

v_call: TRBV5-4
d_call: TRBD2
j_call: TRBJ2-3
clone_size: NA
cdr3_aa: CASSSGTSGTDTQYF
cdr3_nt: TGTGCCAGCAGCTCAGGGACTAGCGGCACAGATACGCAGTATTTT

v_call: TRBV6-5
d_call: TRBD1
j_call: TRBJ1-2
clone_size: NA
cdr3_aa: CASSSRKGGAGGYTF
cdr3_nt: TGTGCCAGCAGTTCCCGTAAAGGGGGCGCGGGGGGCTACACCTTC

v_call: TRBV28
d_call: NA
j_call: TRBJ2-1
clone_size: NA
cdr3_aa: CASSPAREPNEQFF
cdr3_nt: TGTGCCAGCAGCCCAGCCCGGGAGCCAAATGAGCAGTTCTTC

v_call: TRBV12-5
d_call: TRBD1
j_call: TRBJ1-5
clone_size: NA
cdr3_aa: CASGSQGSNQPQHF
cdr3_nt: TGTGCTAGTGGATCACAGGGGAGCAATCAGCCCCAGCATTTT

v_call: TRBV9
d_call: NA
j_call: TRBJ2-7
clone_size: NA
cdr3_aa: CASSVEPWGYEQYF
cdr3_nt: TGTGCCAGCAGCGTAGAACCTTGGGGCTACGAGCAGTACTTC

v_call: TRBV28
d_call: TRBD2
j_call: TRBJ2-3
clone_size: NA
cdr3_aa: CATYPGTSGAFTDTQYF
cdr3_nt: TGTGCCACCTACCCCGGGACTAGCGGCGCTTTCACAGATACGCAGTATTTT

v_call: TRBV11-3
d_call: NA
j_call: TRBJ2-7
clone_size: NA
cdr3_aa: CASSLGFNGEQYF
cdr3_nt: TGTGCCAGCAGCTTAGGTTTCAACGGGGAGCAGTACTTC

v_call: TRBV6-6
d_call: NA
j_call: TRBJ2-7
clone_size: NA
cdr3_aa: CASSYTYEQYF
cdr3_nt: TGTGCCAGCAGTTACACCTACGAGCAGTACTTC

v_call: TRBV19
d_call: NA
j_call: TRBJ1-1
clone_size: NA
cdr3_aa: CASSSGGALWDTEAFF
cdr3_nt: TGTGCCAGTAGTAGCGGGGGGGCTTTATGGGACACTGAAGCTTTCTTT

v_call: TRBV27
d_call: NA
j_call: TRBJ2-2
clone_size: NA
cdr3_aa: CASRLDPYANTGELFF
cdr3_nt: TGTGCCAGCCGCCTGGACCCGTACGCGAACACCGGGGAGCTGTTTTTT

v_call: TRBV7-9
d_call: NA
j_call: TRBJ1-4
clone_size: NA
cdr3_aa: CASSLARWSGFWNEKLFF
cdr3_nt: TGTGCCAGCAGCTTAGCCAGATGGAGCGGGTTTTGGAATGAAAAACTGTTTTTT

v_call: TRBV6-6
d_call: NA
j_call: TRBJ2-1
clone_size: NA
cdr3_aa: CASSFPRTDSYNEQFF
cdr3_nt: TGTGCCAGCAGTTTCCCTAGGACAGACTCCTACAATGAGCAGTTCTTC

v_call: TRBV29-1
d_call: NA
j_call: TRBJ1-2
clone_size: NA
cdr3_aa: CSTRTRRESYGYTF
cdr3_nt: TGCAGCACTAGGACGCGAAGGGAAAGCTATGGCTACACCTTC

v_call: TRBV11-3
d_call: TRBD2
j_call: TRBJ2-3
clone_size: NA
cdr3_aa: CASSLGERGAPDTQYF
cdr3_nt: TGTGCCAGCAGCTTAGGGGAGCGGGGAGCGCCAGATACGCAGTATTTT

v_call: TRBV29-1
d_call: NA
j_call: TRBJ2-7
clone_size: few
cdr3_aa: CSVEKSYEQYF
cdr3_nt: TGCAGCGTTGAGAAATCCTACGAGCAGTACTTC

v_call: TRBV29-1
d_call: NA
j_call: TRBJ1-2
clone_size: NA
cdr3_aa: CSVWRGSRYGYTF
cdr3_nt: TGCAGCGTTTGGCGGGGGTCGCGCTATGGCTACACCTTC

v_call: TRBV5-4
d_call: TRBD1
j_call: TRBJ2-1
clone_size: NA
cdr3_aa: CASLPNPTGNHNEQFF
cdr3_nt: TGTGCCAGCCTCCCCAATCCGACAGGGAATCACAATGAGCAGTTCTTC

v_call: TRBV6-5
d_call: TRBD2
j_call: TRBJ2-5
clone_size: once
cdr3_aa: CASSYSLAGDQETQYF
cdr3_nt: TGTGCCAGCAGTTACTCACTAGCGGGGGATCAAGAGACCCAGTACTTC

v_call: TRBV5-8
d_call: NA
j_call: TRBJ1-2
clone_size: NA
cdr3_aa: CASSLDRTNYGYTF
cdr3_nt: TGTGCCAGCAGCTTGGACAGGACCAACTATGGCTACACCTTC

v_call: TRBV4-2
d_call: NA
j_call: TRBJ1-5
clone_size: few
cdr3_aa: CASSQDLQWYQPQHF
cdr3_nt: TGTGCCAGCAGCCAAGATCTGCAGTGGTATCAGCCCCAGCATTTT

v_call: TRBV18
d_call: NA
j_call: TRBJ1-3
clone_size: NA
cdr3_aa: CASSPSRFTGDGSPGNTIYF
cdr3_nt: TGTGCCAGCTCACCCAGCCGATTTACTGGGGACGGATCTCCTGGAAACACCATATATTTT

v_call: TRBV15
d_call: NA
j_call: TRBJ2-7
clone_size: once
cdr3_aa: CATSREGAGGYEQYF
cdr3_nt: TGTGCCACCAGCAGAGAAGGGGCCGGGGGCTACGAGCAGTACTTC

v_call: TRBV18
d_call: TRBD2
j_call: TRBJ2-1
clone_size: NA
cdr3_aa: CASSPPLAGAPNEQFF
cdr3_nt: TGTGCCAGCTCACCCCCTCTAGCGGGGGCCCCTAATGAGCAGTTCTTC

v_call: TRBV9
d_call: NA
j_call: TRBJ2-1
clone_size: NA
cdr3_aa: CASSDNPNSVSSYNEQFF
cdr3_nt: TGTGCCAGCAGCGATAACCCAAATAGCGTCAGCTCCTACAATGAGCAGTTCTTC

v_call: TRBV5-1
d_call: TRBD1
j_call: TRBJ2-7
clone_size: NA
cdr3_aa: CASSLNPGQASYEQYF
cdr3_nt: TGCGCCAGCAGCTTGAATCCGGGACAGGCCTCTTACGAGCAGTACTTC

v_call: TRBV27
d_call: NA
j_call: TRBJ2-3
clone_size: NA
cdr3_aa: CASSLYATPTSTDTQYF
cdr3_nt: TGTGCCAGCAGTTTATACGCTACACCTACTAGCACAGATACGCAGTATTTT

v_call: TRBV9
d_call: NA
j_call: TRBJ2-7
clone_size: NA
cdr3_aa: CASGPDRTSEQYF
cdr3_nt: TGTGCCAGCGGGCCGGATAGGACAAGCGAGCAGTACTTC

v_call: TRBV28
d_call: NA
j_call: TRBJ2-7
clone_size: NA
cdr3_aa: CASSLLFRRTYEQYF
cdr3_nt: TGTGCCAGCAGTTTATTATTCCGCAGGACCTACGAGCAGTACTTC

v_call: TRBV19
d_call: TRBD1
j_call: TRBJ2-7
clone_size: NA
cdr3_aa: CASNPGQAAEQYF
cdr3_nt: TGTGCCAGTAATCCGGGACAGGCGGCCGAGCAGTACTTC

v_call: TRBV6-5
d_call: NA
j_call: TRBJ1-1
clone_size: NA
cdr3_aa: CASFKGGAFF
cdr3_nt: TGTGCCAGCTTTAAGGGGGGAGCTTTCTTT

v_call: TRBV5-6
d_call: TRBD2
j_call: TRBJ2-1
clone_size: NA
cdr3_aa: CASSFGTSPINEQFF
cdr3_nt: TGTGCCAGCAGCTTTGGGACTAGCCCTATAAATGAGCAGTTCTTC

v_call: TRBV25-1
d_call: NA
j_call: TRBJ1-2
clone_size: NA
cdr3_aa: CASSSAGVRYGYTF
cdr3_nt: TGTGCCAGCAGCTCGGCAGGGGTGCGCTATGGCTACACCTTC

v_call: TRBV5-1
d_call: NA
j_call: TRBJ2-7
clone_size: NA
cdr3_aa: CASSLQETYEQYF
cdr3_nt: TGCGCCAGCAGCTTACAGGAGACCTACGAGCAGTACTTC

v_call: TRBV25-1
d_call: NA
j_call: TRBJ2-5
clone_size: NA
cdr3_aa: CASSEGETQYF
cdr3_nt: TGTGCCAGCAGTGAGGGGGAGACCCAGTACTTC

v_call: TRBV28
d_call: NA
j_call: TRBJ2-7
clone_size: once
cdr3_aa: CASSLSGSGSSYEQYF
cdr3_nt: TGTGCCAGCAGTTTATCCGGTAGCGGTAGCTCCTACGAGCAGTACTTC

v_call: TRBV15
d_call: NA
j_call: TRBJ1-1
clone_size: NA
cdr3_aa: CATSESGNTEAFF
cdr3_nt: TGTGCCACCAGCGAATCGGGGAACACTGAAGCTTTCTTT

v_call: TRBV6-5
d_call: TRBD2
j_call: TRBJ2-7
clone_size: NA
cdr3_aa: CASSYSGTREQYF
cdr3_nt: TGTGCCAGCAGTTACTCGGGGACTAGGGAGCAGTACTTC

v_call: TRBV6-1
d_call: NA
j_call: TRBJ1-1
clone_size: NA
cdr3_aa: CASSEKSDTGEAFF
cdr3_nt: TGTGCCAGCAGTGAAAAGTCCGACACGGGGGAAGCTTTCTTT

v_call: TRBV27
d_call: NA
j_call: TRBJ2-3
clone_size: NA
cdr3_aa: CASSPYGDTQYF
cdr3_nt: TGTGCCAGCAGTCCGTACGGGGATACGCAGTATTTT

v_call: TRBV19
d_call: TRBD2
j_call: TRBJ2-7
clone_size: NA
cdr3_aa: CASSIRLAPNDEQYF
cdr3_nt: TGTGCCAGTAGTATACGACTAGCCCCGAACGACGAGCAGTACTTC

v_call: TRBV7-8
d_call: NA
j_call: TRBJ2-2
clone_size: NA
cdr3_aa: CASSLNLISAPNTGELFF
cdr3_nt: TGTGCCAGCAGCTTGAACCTTATTAGCGCCCCGAACACCGGGGAGCTGTTTTTT

v_call: TRBV7-2
d_call: TRBD1
j_call: TRBJ1-1
clone_size: NA
cdr3_aa: CASSLGYRGRLETDTEAFF
cdr3_nt: TGTGCCAGCAGCTTAGGTTACAGGGGGCGCCTTGAGACGGACACTGAAGCTTTCTTT

v_call: TRBV29-1
d_call: NA
j_call: TRBJ1-1
clone_size: NA
cdr3_aa: CSVAQGWANTEAFF
cdr3_nt: TGCAGCGTCGCTCAGGGGTGGGCGAACACTGAAGCTTTCTTT

v_call: TRBV5-6
d_call: NA
j_call: TRBJ1-1
clone_size: NA
cdr3_aa: CASSLGENTEAFF
cdr3_nt: TGTGCCAGCAGCTTGGGAGAGAACACTGAAGCTTTCTTT

v_call: TRBV6-4
d_call: NA
j_call: TRBJ1-2
clone_size: NA
cdr3_aa: CASDRLYGYTF
cdr3_nt: TGTGCCAGCGACAGACTCTATGGCTACACCTTC